These T cell receptor beta chains were read from a single sample in a study of T cell repertoires in cytomegalovirus infection. A single record per CDR3 protein comes from TCRdb applying MiXCR to the reads. This table holds 230,000 or so distinct CDR3 sequences, less than 50% found once. Their specific antigens are unknown. Sequences were derived from CD8+ T cells from cultured PBMCs, sampled from culture after CMV antigen stimulation. Receptor source: a human donor in good health (CMV status not recorded). Some clones in this sample may be carry-over from other donors' samples. Both conserved end residues are part of each CDR3. Each record gives: clone size, V gene, D gene, J gene, CDR3 protein, CDR3 DNA. The D gene is left open where the match is weak. A row's size may be missing; if present it is once, few, many or a size class.

abundance: -; v_gene: TRBV6-5; d_gene: -; j_gene: TRBJ2-7; CDR3aa: CASSYSSPGARKSYEQYF; CDR3nt: TGTGCCAGCAGTTACTCGAGTCCCGGGGCGCGAAAGTCCTACGAGCAGTACTTC
abundance: -; v_gene: TRBV7-2; d_gene: -; j_gene: TRBJ1-2; CDR3aa: CASSLPGGRRDYGYTF; CDR3nt: TGTGCCAGCAGCCTCCCGGGCGGGCGTCGAGATTATGGCTACACCTTC
abundance: few; v_gene: TRBV15; d_gene: -; j_gene: TRBJ2-5; CDR3aa: CATSRRTAQETQYF; CDR3nt: TGTGCCACCAGCAGAAGGACAGCGCAAGAGACCCAGTACTTC
abundance: -; v_gene: TRBV12-3/TRBV12-4; d_gene: -; j_gene: TRBJ1-2; CDR3aa: CASSPARGRGYTF; CDR3nt: TGTGCCAGCAGTCCGGCCAGGGGACGTGGCTACACCTTC
abundance: -; v_gene: TRBV2; d_gene: -; j_gene: TRBJ2-6; CDR3aa: CASSEEQVGANVLTF; CDR3nt: TGTGCCAGCAGTGAAGAACAGGTGGGGGCCAACGTCCTGACTTTC
abundance: -; v_gene: TRBV19; d_gene: -; j_gene: TRBJ1-2; CDR3aa: CASSPRTESYTF; CDR3nt: TGTGCCAGTAGTCCCCGGACAGAGAGCTACACCTTC
abundance: -; v_gene: TRBV4-2; d_gene: -; j_gene: TRBJ1-4; CDR3aa: CASSQDYPETAAAPNEKLFF; CDR3nt: TGTGCCAGCAGCCAAGATTATCCCGAGACGGCAGCTGCCCCAAATGAAAAACTGTTTTTT
abundance: few; v_gene: TRBV7-6; d_gene: -; j_gene: TRBJ2-7; CDR3aa: CASSLAETYYEQYF; CDR3nt: TGTGCCAGCAGCTTAGCCGAGACCTACTACGAGCAGTACTTC
abundance: few; v_gene: TRBV28; d_gene: -; j_gene: TRBJ2-1; CDR3aa: CASTHGQTLNDYNEQFF; CDR3nt: TGTGCCAGCACCCACGGACAGACCCTAAACGATTACAATGAGCAGTTCTTC
abundance: -; v_gene: TRBV15; d_gene: -; j_gene: TRBJ1-1; CDR3aa: CATKRGNTEAFF; CDR3nt: TGTGCCACCAAGAGGGGGAACACTGAAGCTTTCTTT
abundance: few; v_gene: TRBV7-6; d_gene: -; j_gene: TRBJ2-1; CDR3aa: CASSFRVPGVDEQFF; CDR3nt: TGTGCCAGCAGCTTTAGGGTGCCAGGGGTGGATGAGCAGTTCTTC
abundance: -; v_gene: TRBV7-9; d_gene: -; j_gene: TRBJ1-3; CDR3aa: CASSPTEWDSGNTIYF; CDR3nt: TGTGCCAGCAGCCCAACGGAATGGGACTCTGGAAACACCATATATTTT
abundance: -; v_gene: TRBV9; d_gene: TRBD1; j_gene: TRBJ1-1; CDR3aa: CASSPQDRPNTEAFF; CDR3nt: TGTGCCAGCAGCCCCCAGGACAGGCCGAACACTGAAGCTTTCTTT
abundance: -; v_gene: TRBV12-3/TRBV12-4; d_gene: TRBD1; j_gene: TRBJ2-1; CDR3aa: CASILPGGNYNEQFF; CDR3nt: TGTGCCAGCATTCTACCAGGGGGAAACTACAATGAGCAGTTCTTC
abundance: few; v_gene: TRBV7-8; d_gene: -; j_gene: TRBJ2-7; CDR3aa: CASSSAGVLSYEQYF; CDR3nt: TGTGCCAGCAGCTCGGCTGGCGTACTCTCCTACGAGCAGTACTTC
abundance: few; v_gene: TRBV6-1; d_gene: TRBD2; j_gene: TRBJ2-1; CDR3aa: CASLIEGGPHEQFF; CDR3nt: TGTGCCAGCCTGATAGAGGGAGGGCCTCATGAGCAGTTCTTC
abundance: -; v_gene: TRBV7-9; d_gene: TRBD1; j_gene: TRBJ1-4; CDR3aa: CASSFGEGAATNEKLFF; CDR3nt: TGTGCCAGCAGCTTTGGCGAGGGGGCAGCAACTAATGAAAAACTGTTTTTT
abundance: -; v_gene: TRBV12-3/TRBV12-4; d_gene: TRBD1; j_gene: TRBJ2-2; CDR3aa: CASRPGTGYTGELFF; CDR3nt: TGTGCCAGCAGACCCGGGACAGGGTACACCGGGGAGCTGTTTTTT
abundance: many; v_gene: TRBV7-6; d_gene: -; j_gene: TRBJ2-1; CDR3aa: CASSQTSYSYNEQFF; CDR3nt: TGTGCCAGCAGTCAAACCAGTTACTCCTACAATGAGCAGTTCTTC
abundance: few; v_gene: TRBV4-1; d_gene: TRBD2; j_gene: TRBJ2-2; CDR3aa: CASSQEAGGYTGELFF; CDR3nt: TGCGCCAGCAGCCAAGAAGCGGGGGGATACACCGGGGAGCTGTTTTTT
abundance: -; v_gene: TRBV28; d_gene: -; j_gene: TRBJ2-7; CDR3aa: CASSLGEGREQYF; CDR3nt: TGTGCCAGCAGTTTAGGGGAAGGGCGGGAGCAGTACTTC
abundance: few; v_gene: TRBV7-3; d_gene: -; j_gene: TRBJ2-7; CDR3aa: CASSLTPDGGSSYEQYF; CDR3nt: TGTGCCAGCAGCTTAACGCCGGACGGCGGAAGCTCCTACGAGCAGTACTTC
abundance: few; v_gene: TRBV9; d_gene: -; j_gene: TRBJ2-5; CDR3aa: CASSASGTPRLGEYF; CDR3nt: TGTGCCAGCAGCGCCTCCGGGACACCGCGTCTAGGGGAGTACTTC
abundance: few; v_gene: TRBV7-2; d_gene: -; j_gene: TRBJ1-1; CDR3aa: CASSLRPGLQNTEAFF; CDR3nt: TGTGCCAGCAGCTTACGCCCGGGACTCCAGAACACTGAAGCTTTCTTT
abundance: -; v_gene: TRBV6-5; d_gene: -; j_gene: TRBJ2-1; CDR3aa: CASYGAQEQFF; CDR3nt: TGTGCCAGCTACGGGGCGCAGGAGCAGTTCTTC
abundance: -; v_gene: TRBV4-1; d_gene: TRBD1; j_gene: TRBJ1-1; CDR3aa: CASSLNRGGTEAFF; CDR3nt: TGCGCCAGCAGCCTGAACAGGGGGGGGACTGAAGCTTTCTTT
abundance: few; v_gene: TRBV6-6; d_gene: -; j_gene: TRBJ2-5; CDR3aa: CASSRGVQETQYF; CDR3nt: TGTGCCAGCAGTCGCGGGGTCCAAGAGACCCAGTACTTC
abundance: many; v_gene: TRBV6-2/TRBV6-3; d_gene: TRBD1; j_gene: TRBJ1-2; CDR3aa: CASSYSLKGQLNYGYTF; CDR3nt: TGTGCCAGCAGTTACTCCCTAAAGGGACAGCTTAACTATGGCTACACCTTC
abundance: many; v_gene: TRBV3-1; d_gene: TRBD1; j_gene: TRBJ1-2; CDR3aa: CASSRPAGGNYGYTF; CDR3nt: TGTGCCAGCAGCCGCCCGGCAGGGGGCAACTATGGCTACACCTTC
abundance: -; v_gene: TRBV24-1; d_gene: TRBD2; j_gene: TRBJ2-1; CDR3aa: CATSDGTSGRASYNEQFF; CDR3nt: TGTGCCACCAGTGATGGGACTAGCGGGAGGGCATCCTACAATGAGCAGTTCTTC
abundance: -; v_gene: TRBV12-3/TRBV12-4; d_gene: TRBD1; j_gene: TRBJ2-7; CDR3aa: CASSVSGTGTYEQYF; CDR3nt: TGTGCCAGCAGTGTTTCCGGGACAGGGACCTACGAGCAGTACTTC
abundance: -; v_gene: TRBV6-5; d_gene: -; j_gene: TRBJ2-7; CDR3aa: CASSYGAGYEQYF; CDR3nt: TGTGCCAGCAGTTACGGGGCGGGTTACGAGCAGTACTTC
abundance: -; v_gene: TRBV10-3; d_gene: TRBD1; j_gene: TRBJ2-7; CDR3aa: CAISESSGKGAYYEQYF; CDR3nt: TGTGCCATCAGTGAGTCAAGTGGGAAGGGGGCCTACTACGAGCAGTACTTC
abundance: -; v_gene: TRBV27; d_gene: -; j_gene: TRBJ2-7; CDR3aa: CASSFRNEQYF; CDR3nt: TGTGCCAGCAGTTTCAGGAACGAGCAGTACTTC
abundance: -; v_gene: TRBV24-1; d_gene: -; j_gene: TRBJ2-5; CDR3aa: CATSDSGVVQETQYF; CDR3nt: TGTGCCACCAGTGATTCAGGGGTCGTTCAGGAGACCCAGTACTTC